This entry is about one TCR beta chain. Sequencing was performed with immunoSEQ multiplex PCR; in TCRdb, only in-frame clones are kept and a portion is missing. The sample consists of roughly 60,000 clones, approximately 84% of them appearing once. Germline assignment: CDR1 SGHDT and CDR2 YYEEEE. Trimming took 3 bases from V and 4 from J, leaving 5 bases between them. The CDR3 contains 12 residues. This sample is part of a study of OX40 agonist ivuxolimab in advanced cancers. This TCR was recovered from an adult with an advanced solid tumor such as melanoma, head and neck, liver or kidney cancer. V gene TRBV5-6 combines with J gene TRBJ1-3; D is undetermined. Sequenced here: CD4+ or CD8+ T cells sorted from blood, sampled in a trial of the OX40 agonist ivuxolimab. The chain's CDR3 is CASSSQGNTIYF. The CDR3 coding sequence is TGTGCCAGCAGCTCCCAGGGAAACACCATATATTTT.